Below, one T cell receptor (beta chain) is given with its context. What it binds is unknown. The CDR3 has 13 residues. Germline assignment: CDR1 SEHNR and CDR2 FQNEAQ (reference sequence). V dropped 10 bases and J dropped 2; count of bases not matched to a gene: 6. The PCR used 60 Vbeta and 13 Jbeta primers. Produced via immunoSEQ multiplex PCR; TCRdb's table is partial and in-frame only. The data show about 120,000 clones, with 65% to 85% seen just once and 15% to 20% held by the top ten. The data originate from a study of cytomegalovirus exposure and HLA in healthy donors. As for the study in general: Earlier findings included roughly 120 million unique TCR beta sequences obtained from 150 million to 200 million T cells. Drawn from HLA-typed donors, 65 million to 100 million unique TCRs were held in an early data release. Around 81% of several hundred genotyped donors fell in the Caucasian-associated ancestry cluster. Study observations and caveats: Later analysis suggested links between common viral pathogens and several top significant clusters.

V gene TRBV7-9 combines with J gene TRBJ2-7; 9 bases are a match to TRBD1. Material: PBMCs. The TCR was taken from a man aged 50 to 59 in good health and CMV-seropositive. CDR3: CAIEQGATYEQYF. Written as DNA, the CDR3 is TGTGCCATCGAACAGGGGGCTACCTACGAGCAGTACTTC.